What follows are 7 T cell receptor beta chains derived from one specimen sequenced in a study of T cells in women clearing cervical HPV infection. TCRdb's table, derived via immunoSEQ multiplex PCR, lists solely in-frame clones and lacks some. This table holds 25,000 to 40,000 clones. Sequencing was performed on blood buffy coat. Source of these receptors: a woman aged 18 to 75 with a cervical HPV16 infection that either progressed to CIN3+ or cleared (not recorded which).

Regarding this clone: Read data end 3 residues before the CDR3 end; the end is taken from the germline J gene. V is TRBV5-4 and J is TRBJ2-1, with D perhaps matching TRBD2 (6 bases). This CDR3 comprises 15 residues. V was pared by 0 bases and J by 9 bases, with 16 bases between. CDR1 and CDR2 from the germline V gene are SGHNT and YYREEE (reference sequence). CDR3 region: CASSLEAGRGGEQFF. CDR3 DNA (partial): TGTGCCAGCAGCTTGGAAGCAGGGCGGGGCGGTGAG.

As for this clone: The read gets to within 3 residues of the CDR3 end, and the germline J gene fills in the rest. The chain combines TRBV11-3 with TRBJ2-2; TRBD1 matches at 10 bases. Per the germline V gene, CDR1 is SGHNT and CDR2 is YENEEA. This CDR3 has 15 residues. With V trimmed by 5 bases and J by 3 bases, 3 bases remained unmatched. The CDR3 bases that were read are TGTGCCAGCAGCCCTGGACAGGGGGACACCGGGGAG. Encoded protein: CASSPGQGDTGE. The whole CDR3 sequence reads CASSPGQGDTGELFF.

This chain's CDR3 is CASSPGQGVGYTF. The DNA read from the CDR3 is TGCGCCAGCAGCCCGGGACAGGGGGTGGGC. This rearrangement joins TRBV5-1 to TRBJ1-2; 11 bases agree with TRBD1. The read ends 3 residues early relative to the CDR3; the germline J gene fills the gap. The CDR3 is made up of 13 amino acids. CDR1 and CDR2 (germline): SGHRS, YFSETQ.

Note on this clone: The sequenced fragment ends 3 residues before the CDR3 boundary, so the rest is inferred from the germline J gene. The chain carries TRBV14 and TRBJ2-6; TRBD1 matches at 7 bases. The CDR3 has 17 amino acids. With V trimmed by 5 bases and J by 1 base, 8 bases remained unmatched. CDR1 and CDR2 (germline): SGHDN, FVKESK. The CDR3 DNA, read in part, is TGTGCCAGCAGCACAATACAGGGGCGGTCTGGGGCCAACGTC. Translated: CASSTIQGRSGANV. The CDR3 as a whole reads CASSTIQGRSGANVLTF.

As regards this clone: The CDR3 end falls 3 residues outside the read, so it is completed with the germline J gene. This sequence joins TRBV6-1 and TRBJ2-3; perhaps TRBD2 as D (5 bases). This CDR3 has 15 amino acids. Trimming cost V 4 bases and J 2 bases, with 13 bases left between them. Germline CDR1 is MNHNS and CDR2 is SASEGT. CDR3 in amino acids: CASSGDGLHTDTQYF. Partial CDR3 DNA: TGTGCCAGCAGTGGGGATGGACTGCACACAGATACG.

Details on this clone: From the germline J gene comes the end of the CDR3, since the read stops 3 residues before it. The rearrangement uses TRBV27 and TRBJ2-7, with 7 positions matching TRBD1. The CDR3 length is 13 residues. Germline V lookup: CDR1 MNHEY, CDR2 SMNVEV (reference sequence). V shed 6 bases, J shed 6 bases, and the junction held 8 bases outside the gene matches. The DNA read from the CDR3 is TGTGCCAGCAGCCTCTCGACAGGGCGCGAG. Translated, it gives CASSLSTGRE. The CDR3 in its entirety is CASSLSTGREQYF.

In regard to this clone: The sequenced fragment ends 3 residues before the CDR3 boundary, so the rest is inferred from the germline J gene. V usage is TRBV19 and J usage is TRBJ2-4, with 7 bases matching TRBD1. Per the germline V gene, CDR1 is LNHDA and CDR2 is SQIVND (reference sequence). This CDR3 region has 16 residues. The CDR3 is CASSPGQPLANYGQYF. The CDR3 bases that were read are TGTGCCAGTAGTCCGGGACAGCCTTTAGCTAACTATGGT.